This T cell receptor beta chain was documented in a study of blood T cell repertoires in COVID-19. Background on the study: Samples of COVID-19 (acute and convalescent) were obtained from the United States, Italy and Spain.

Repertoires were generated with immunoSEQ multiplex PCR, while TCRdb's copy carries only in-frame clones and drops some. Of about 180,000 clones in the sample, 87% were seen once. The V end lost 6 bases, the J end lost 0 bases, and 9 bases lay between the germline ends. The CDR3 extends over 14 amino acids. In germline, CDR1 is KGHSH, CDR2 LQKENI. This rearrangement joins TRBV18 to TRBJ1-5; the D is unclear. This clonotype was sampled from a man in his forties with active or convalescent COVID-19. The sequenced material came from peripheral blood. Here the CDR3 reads CASSLDYSNQPQHF. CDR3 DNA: TGTGCCAGCTCCTTGGACTATAGCAATCAGCCCCAGCATTTT.